This TCR beta chain was documented in a study of neurological immune-mediated disorders. The germline V and J ends were trimmed by 6 bases and 5 bases, with 11 bases remaining between them. The length of the CDR3 is 13 residues. Germline values: CDR1 MNHEY, CDR2 SVGEGT. This clonotype was seen many times. What it recognizes is unknown. General study findings and limits: Multiple sclerosis patients had less TCR clonal expansion than even healthy controls, unlike HTLV-1-associated myelopathy. Because no CDR3 amino acid sequences were shared across subjects by expanded clones, private repertoires were suggested in all groups.

The sorted libraries were made from approximately 950,000 CD4+ or CD8+ T cells. Synthesis of cDNA was performed by 5'RACE using 10-nucleotide random UMIs. A single record per CDR3 protein comes from TCRdb applying MiXCR to the 5' RACE reads. Among tens of thousands of distinct CDR3 sequences listed, roughly 6.3% were seen once. The chain employs TRBV6-2 or TRBV6-3 and TRBJ2-1; D is uncertain. The receptor was isolated from a woman between 40 and 50 years old in good health. The material sequenced was CD4+ T cells from blood. For the CDR3, the DNA is TGTGCCAGCAGGCCCGGGTCCCACAATGAGCAGTTCTTC. Protein sequence: CASRPGSHNEQFF.